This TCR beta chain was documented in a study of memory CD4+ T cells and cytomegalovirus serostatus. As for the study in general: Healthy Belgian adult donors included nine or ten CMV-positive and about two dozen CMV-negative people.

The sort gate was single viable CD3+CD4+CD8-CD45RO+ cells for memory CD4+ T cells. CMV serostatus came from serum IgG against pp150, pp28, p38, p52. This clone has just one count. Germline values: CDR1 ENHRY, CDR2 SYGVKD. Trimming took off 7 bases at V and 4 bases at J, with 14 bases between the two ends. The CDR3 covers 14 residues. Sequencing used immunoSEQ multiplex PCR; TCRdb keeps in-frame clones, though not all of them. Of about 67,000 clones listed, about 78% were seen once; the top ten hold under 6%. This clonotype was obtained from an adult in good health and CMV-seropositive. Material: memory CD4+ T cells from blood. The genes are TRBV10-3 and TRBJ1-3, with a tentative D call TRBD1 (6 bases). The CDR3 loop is CAITEQGPGNTIYF. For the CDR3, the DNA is TGTGCCATCACCGAGCAGGGGCCGGGAAACACCATATATTTT.